The present TCR beta chain was sequenced within a study of T cell changes during pregnancy in multiple sclerosis (dated by TCRdb to about 2019). For the study in its entirety: The study looked at changes in the T cell repertoire across pregnancy in women with multiple sclerosis.

The germline V gene specifies SGHVS as CDR1 and FNYEAQ as CDR2. The CDR3 runs 15 amino acids, cysteine and phenylalanine included. The kept DNA is CDR3 alone, 45 bases in frame from the first base. Trimming removed 1 base from V and 2 bases from J; the gene matches leave 4 bases unexplained. To prepare the library, the immunoSEQ multiplex PCR assay was applied. TCRdb stores this immuneACCESS table with in-frame sequences only. Part of the clones is absent; in the studies checked, under half of the shortfall reflects unresolved V genes, and no reason is known for the rest. The sample contains some 48,000 clones, roughly 94% of them found a single time. Around 6.4% of the sample is in the top ten clones. With respect to this clone: There is no known antigen for this receptor. There are no base qualities to consult, and no much larger clone falls within one base.

The origin of this receptor is a female donor with multiple sclerosis, enrolled in a pregnancy study. Specimen: CD8+ T cells from peripheral blood mononuclear cells, collected in the first trimester of pregnancy. The chain was built from TRBV7-6 and TRBJ2-7; 8 middle bases align to TRBD2. The CDR3 is CASSLDGRATYEQYF. The sequenced DNA is TGTGCCAGCAGCTTAGACGGGAGGGCGACCTACGAGCAGTACTTC.